The rows below give T cell receptor beta chains drawn from one sample of a study of OX40 agonist ivuxolimab in advanced cancers. The table came from immunoSEQ multiplex PCR; TCRdb's copy has only in-frame clones and leaves some out. Of about 20,000 clones in the sample, 70% to 85% were seen once. The material was CD4+ or CD8+ T cells sorted from blood, obtained in a trial of the OX40 agonist ivuxolimab. The receptors derive from an adult with an advanced solid tumor such as melanoma, head and neck, liver or kidney cancer. Both conserved end residues are part of each CDR3. Clone size, where shown, is once, few, many, or a class for clones that have expanded.

size	V	CDR3
NA	TRBV7-9	CASPGDSTDTQYF
NA	TRBV2	CASSREGGRETQYF
NA	TRBV7-9	CASRGPYGNQPQHF
NA	TRBV10-3	CAISEPMTGDRSESTDTQYF
NA	TRBV4-3	CASSRWTGRLYEQYF
NA	TRBV27	CASSSTSGTIYNEQFF
few	TRBV9	CASSVEVTTEAFF
few	TRBV30	CACRLGTTNEQFF
NA	TRBV6-5	CASSFPQPQHF
NA	TRBV4-3	CASSRTALGQNNEKLFF
NA	TRBV13	CASSPSSAFTDTQYF
NA	TRBV15	CATSRDSGGGNQPQHF
NA	TRBV25-1	CASSDTTGPQYF
few	TRBV2	CASSVVVENTIYF
medium-sized	TRBV10-2	CASSHGTGYGYTF
NA	TRBV7-3	CASSNGTNYGYTF
NA	TRBV14	CASSPVWPNYGYTF
NA	TRBV5-4	CASSFQGALTDTQYF
NA	TRBV5-8	CASSLAKRSEVPVHGYTF
few	TRBV7-9	CASSTRQGLETQYF
NA	TRBV19	CASSPGTATNEKLFF
NA	TRBV7-9	CASSLARPEAFF
once	TRBV5-6	CASSFWFSTDTQYF
NA	TRBV5-6	CASSVGPGPNQPQHF
few	TRBV4-2	CASSPSGTSGGDTQYF
NA	TRBV9	CASSFGRDTSYEQYF
NA	TRBV15	CATSPGDYNSPLHF
NA	TRBV2	CASSDPGKGGDYGYTF
NA	TRBV19	CASSMQGVTGELFF
once	TRBV7-6	CASSLALGGYYNEQFF
NA	TRBV6-6	CASSYRLAATDTQYF
NA	TRBV6-5	CASSSTGTGGETQYF
NA	TRBV9	CASSVAAGQFTDTQYF
NA	TRBV7-9	CASSFETEETQYF
NA	TRBV2	CASSEWGSNQPQHF
NA	TRBV27	CASSPQTGPYYGYTF
NA	TRBV6-5	CASSRDSVAGNTIYF
NA	TRBV7-8	CASSLNEDGNTEAFF
NA	TRBV6-1	CATAPGRKNSPLHF
NA	TRBV5-5	CASSGRGETQYF
NA	TRBV14	CASSQPNRPLFNEQYF
NA	TRBV7-3	CASSLPGSSPLHF
NA	TRBV19	CASRRGPLTNEKLFF
NA	TRBV7-9	CASSSTAANTGELFF
NA	TRBV27	CASNRQGNGSPLHF